This entry describes one T cell receptor beta chain. The study ran its PCR with 60 Vbeta and 13 Jbeta primers. Profiled with immunoSEQ multiplex PCR; TCRdb holds only in-frame clones, not every one. Among about 190,000 clones, approximately 78% were seen once, and the ten largest hold about 14%. This sample was included in a study of cytomegalovirus exposure and HLA in healthy donors. Sequencing input: PBMCs. The sequence was collected from a woman aged 25 to 39 in good health and CMV-seropositive.

Here the CDR3 reads CASSSGTERGQPQHF. DNA for the CDR3: TGTGCCAGCAGCTCCGGGACAGAAAGGGGTCAGCCCCAGCATTTT. The chain has TRBV12-1 and TRBJ1-5; the D call in the table, TRBD1, was not verified against the DNA. TRBV12-1 corresponds to a pseudogene. CDR3 length: 15 amino acids.